Listed below are T cell receptor beta chains from one sample, sequenced in a study of CD8 T cells in Susac syndrome. Via MiXCR, TCRdb re-called the immunoSEQ multiplex PCR reads, giving one row per CDR3 protein. The sample shows about 150,000 distinct CDR3 sequences, around 95% of them seen only once. The source material was CD4+ T cells from PBMCs. The source is a human donor with Susac syndrome. Each CDR3 is given with its conserved first and last residue. The D gene is left open where the match is weak. Not all rows give a size; the values are once, few, many and, for expanded clones, a class.

TRBV28	.	TRBJ2-3	TRBD2	TGTGCCAGCAGTTCCTGGACTAGCGGCCAGGGTACGCAGTATTTT	CASSSWTSGQGTQYF
TRBV30	.	TRBJ1-5	.	TGTGCCTGGGTGATCCGACGGAACAGCAATCAGCCCCAGCATTTT	CAWVIRRNSNQPQHF
TRBV12-3/TRBV12-4	few	TRBJ1-1	.	TGTGCCAGCAGTTTAAGGCAGAACACTGAAGCTTTCTTT	CASSLRQNTEAFF
TRBV3-1	.	TRBJ2-7	.	TGTGCCAGCAGCCAAGATTGGCGCGAGCAGTACTTC	CASSQDWREQYF
TRBV4-2	.	TRBJ2-7	.	TGTGCCAGCAGCCACTCTGGGACGGATGCCTACGAGCAGTACTTC	CASSHSGTDAYEQYF
TRBV18	.	TRBJ2-7	.	TGTGCCAGCTCACCGACGCACGCCTACGAGCAGTACTTC	CASSPTHAYEQYF
TRBV9	.	TRBJ2-7	TRBD2	TGTGCCAGCAGCAGGTCTAGCGGGGATAGCTCCTACGAGCAGTACTTC	CASSRSSGDSSYEQYF
TRBV29-1	.	TRBJ2-1	.	TGCAGCGTTCAATCTACTAGGGAGAGTGAGCAGTTCTTC	CSVQSTRESEQFF
TRBV27	once	TRBJ2-7	.	TGTGCCAGCAGTCGAACCCTAAGGACAGCGCCCTACGAGCAGTACTTC	CASSRTLRTAPYEQYF
TRBV3-1	.	TRBJ2-3	TRBD1	TGTGCCAGCAGCCATCTACAGGGGGAAGATACGCAGTATTTT	CASSHLQGEDTQYF
TRBV20-1	.	TRBJ2-7	TRBD2	TGCAGTGCAAGACTAGCGGGCCTCTACGAGCAGTACTTC	CSARLAGLYEQYF
TRBV7-9	.	TRBJ1-1	.	TGTGCCAGCAGCTCACCCCGCGGGGGTGGGAGAGCTTTCTTT	CASSSPRGGGRAFF
TRBV27	.	TRBJ2-1	TRBD2	TGTGCCAGCAGTACTCGGACTAGCCAGCAGTTCTTC	CASSTRTSQQFF
TRBV28	.	TRBJ2-7	.	TGTGCCAGCAGTGGCTCAAGCTCCTACGAGCAGTACTTC	CASSGSSSYEQYF
TRBV7-6	.	TRBJ1-5	.	TGTGCCAGCACCAAGAGGGATCGGCCCCAGCATTTT	CASTKRDRPQHF
TRBV29-1	.	TRBJ2-1	TRBD2	TGCAGCGTCAGACTAGCGGGAGGGGGTGAGCAGTTCTTC	CSVRLAGGGEQFF
TRBV5-1	.	TRBJ2-7	.	TGCGCCAGCACTCCGGGGGTAGGCTACGAGCAGTACTTC	CASTPGVGYEQYF
TRBV6-1	.	TRBJ1-6	.	TGTGCCAGCAGTTTCCCCGGGGGTGGATCACCCCTCCACTTT	CASSFPGGGSPLHF
TRBV20-1	.	TRBJ2-5	.	TGCAGTGCTAGAGATCGTCAGGGTGCGACCCAGTACTTC	CSARDRQGATQYF